This T cell receptor (beta chain) was profiled in a study of blood T cells in healthy people across ages. Study-wide context: Roughly one uniquely barcoded beta molecule per two T cells was captured. General observations from the study: The long-lived group displayed more naive CD4+ cells, plus higher diversity, than the aged donors did.

In the case of this clonotype: Its specificity is unknown.

Every donor provided 8.5 to 10 milliliters of peripheral blood. The study isolated at least 6.5 million PBMCs from each sample. Germline CDR1 is MDHEN and CDR2 is SYDVKM. V lost 5 bases and J lost 4; bases outside the gene matches: 12. There are 16 residues in the CDR3. Primed by a sample-barcoded 5' primer and a J-beta primer mix, a second PCR proceeded for about 7 to 12 cycles. TCRdb reprocessed the 5' RACE reads via MiXCR and lists one record per CDR3 protein. The sample lists about 1,500,000 distinct CDR3 sequences, about 30% occurring once. The sequence came from a woman aged 25 to 39 in good health. Material: blood. The chain couples TRBV28 to TRBJ2-7, with TRBD2 identical over 9 bases. CDR3 in DNA: TGTGCCAGCAGTGGCCGGCTAGCGGGACTCGATTACGAGCAGTACTTC. Its protein product is CASSGRLAGLDYEQYF.